This T cell receptor (beta chain) was recorded in a study of cytomegalovirus exposure and HLA in healthy donors. Turning to the study itself: Around 77 million unique TCRs from HLA-typed donors made up an early data release.

The study ran its PCR with 60 Vbeta and 13 Jbeta primers. Produced via immunoSEQ multiplex PCR; TCRdb's table is partial and in-frame only. This sample carries 100,000 to 150,000 clones, roughly 80% of them seen once, and the ten largest clones take about 3%. Overall study results and limits: TCR beta V- and J-gene trimming was later associated with a missense DCLRE1C variant. High specificity and sensitivity for cytomegalovirus status were reported for the classifier.

Notes on this clone: Antigen: not known.

The CDR3 contains 15 residues. Per germline, CDR1 SGHNT and CDR2 YYREEE (reference sequence). V was pared by 4 bases and J by 4 bases, with 9 bases of the junction left unmatched. Source material: PBMCs. The origin of this receptor is a young man in good health and CMV-seronegative. The chain has TRBV5-4 and TRBJ1-1; 8 bases fit TRBD1. The CDR3 reads CASSEKDRVPTEAFF. CDR3 DNA: TGTGCCAGCAGCGAAAAGGACAGGGTGCCCACTGAAGCTTTCTTT.